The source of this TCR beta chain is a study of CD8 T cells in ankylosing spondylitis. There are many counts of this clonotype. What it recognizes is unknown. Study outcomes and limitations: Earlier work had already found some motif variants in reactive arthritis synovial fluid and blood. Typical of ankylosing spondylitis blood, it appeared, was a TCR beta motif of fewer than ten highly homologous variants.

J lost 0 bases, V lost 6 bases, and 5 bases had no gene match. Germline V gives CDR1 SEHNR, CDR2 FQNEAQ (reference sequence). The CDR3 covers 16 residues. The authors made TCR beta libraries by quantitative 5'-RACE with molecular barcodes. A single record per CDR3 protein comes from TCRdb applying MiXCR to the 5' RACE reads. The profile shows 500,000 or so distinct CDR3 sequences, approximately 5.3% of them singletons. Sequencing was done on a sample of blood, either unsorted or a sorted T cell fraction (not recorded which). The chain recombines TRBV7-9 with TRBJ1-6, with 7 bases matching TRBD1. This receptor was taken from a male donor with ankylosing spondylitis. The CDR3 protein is CASSTGVSSYNSPLHF. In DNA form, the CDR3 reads TGTGCCAGCAGTACAGGGGTATCCTCCTATAATTCACCCCTCCACTTT.